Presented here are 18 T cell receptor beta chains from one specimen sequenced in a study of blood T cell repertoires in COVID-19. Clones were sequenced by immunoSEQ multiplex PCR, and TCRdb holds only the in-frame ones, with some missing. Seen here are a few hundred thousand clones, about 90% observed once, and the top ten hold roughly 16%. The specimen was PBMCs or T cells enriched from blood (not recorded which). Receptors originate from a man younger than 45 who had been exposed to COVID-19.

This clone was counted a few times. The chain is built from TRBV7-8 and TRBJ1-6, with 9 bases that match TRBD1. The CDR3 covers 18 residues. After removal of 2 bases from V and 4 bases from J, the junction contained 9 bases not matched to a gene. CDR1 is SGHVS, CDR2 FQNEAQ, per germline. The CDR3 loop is CASSLPQGAPPYNSPLHF. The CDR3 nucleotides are TGTGCCAGCAGCTTACCACAGGGGGCCCCTCCGTATAATTCACCCCTCCACTTT. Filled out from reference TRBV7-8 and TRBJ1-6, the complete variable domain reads GAGVSQSPRYKVAKRGQDVALRCDPISGHVSLFWYQQALGQGPEFLTYFQNEAQLDKSGLPSDRFFAERPEGSVSTLKIQRTQQEDSAVYLCASSLPQGAPPYNSPLHFGNGTRLTVT.

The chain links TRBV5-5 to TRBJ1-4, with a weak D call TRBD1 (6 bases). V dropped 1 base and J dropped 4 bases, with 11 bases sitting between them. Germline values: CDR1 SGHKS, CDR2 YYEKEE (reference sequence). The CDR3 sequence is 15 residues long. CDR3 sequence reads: CASSLTGQLNEKLFF. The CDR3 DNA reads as TGTGCCAGCAGCTTGACTGGACAGCTTAATGAAAAACTGTTTTTT.

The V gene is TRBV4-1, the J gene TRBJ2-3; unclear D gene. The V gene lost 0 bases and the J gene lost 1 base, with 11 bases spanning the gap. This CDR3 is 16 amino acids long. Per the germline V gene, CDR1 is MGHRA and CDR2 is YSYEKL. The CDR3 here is CASSQDWVTGTDTQYF. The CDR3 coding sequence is TGCGCCAGCAGCCAAGACTGGGTTACAGGCACAGATACGCAGTATTTT.

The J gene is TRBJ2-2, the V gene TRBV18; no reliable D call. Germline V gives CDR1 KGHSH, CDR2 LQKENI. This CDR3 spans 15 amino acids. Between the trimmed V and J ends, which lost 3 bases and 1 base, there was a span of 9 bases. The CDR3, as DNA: TGTGCCAGCTCACCGGCGGCCGGGAACACCGGGGAGCTGTTTTTT. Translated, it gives CASSPAAGNTGELFF.

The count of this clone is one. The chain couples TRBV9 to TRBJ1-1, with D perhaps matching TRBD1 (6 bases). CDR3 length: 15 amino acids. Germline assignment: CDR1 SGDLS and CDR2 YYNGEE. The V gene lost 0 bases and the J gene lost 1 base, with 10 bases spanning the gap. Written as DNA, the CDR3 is TGTGCCAGCAGCGTAGCGACAGGAGGGAACACTGAAGCTTTCTTT. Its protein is CASSVATGGNTEAFF.

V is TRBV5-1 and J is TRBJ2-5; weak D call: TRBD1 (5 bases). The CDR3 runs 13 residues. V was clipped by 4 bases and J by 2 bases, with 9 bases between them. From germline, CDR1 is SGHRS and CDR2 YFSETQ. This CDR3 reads CASSAQGQETQYF. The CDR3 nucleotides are TGCGCCAGCAGCGCTCAGGGACAAGAGACCCAGTACTTC.

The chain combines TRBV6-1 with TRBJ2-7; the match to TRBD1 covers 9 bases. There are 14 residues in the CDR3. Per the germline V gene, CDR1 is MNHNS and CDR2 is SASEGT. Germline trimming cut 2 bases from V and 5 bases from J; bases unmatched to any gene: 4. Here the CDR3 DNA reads TGTGCCAGCAGTGAAACAGGGGGCATCCACGAGCAGTACTTC. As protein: CASSETGGIHEQYF.

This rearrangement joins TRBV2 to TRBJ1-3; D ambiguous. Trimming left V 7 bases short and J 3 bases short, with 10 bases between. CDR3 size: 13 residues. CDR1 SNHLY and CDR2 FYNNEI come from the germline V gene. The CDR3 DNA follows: TGTGCCAGCAAGCCGGAGAGTGGAAACACCATATATTTT. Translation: CASKPESGNTIYF.

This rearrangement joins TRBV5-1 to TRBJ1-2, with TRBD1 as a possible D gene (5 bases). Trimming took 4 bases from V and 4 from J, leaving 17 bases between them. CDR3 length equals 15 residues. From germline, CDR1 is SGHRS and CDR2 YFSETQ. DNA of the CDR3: TGCGCCAGCAGCGCTGGGGGGGACCACTTCTATGGCTACACCTTC. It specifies CASSAGGDHFYGYTF.

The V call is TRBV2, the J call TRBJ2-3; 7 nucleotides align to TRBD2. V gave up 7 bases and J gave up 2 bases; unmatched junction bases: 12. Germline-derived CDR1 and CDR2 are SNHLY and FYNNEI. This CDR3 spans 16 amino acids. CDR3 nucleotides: TGTGCCAGCACAGGCCTCTGGAGCGGGGTCACAGATACGCAGTATTTT. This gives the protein CASTGLWSGVTDTQYF.

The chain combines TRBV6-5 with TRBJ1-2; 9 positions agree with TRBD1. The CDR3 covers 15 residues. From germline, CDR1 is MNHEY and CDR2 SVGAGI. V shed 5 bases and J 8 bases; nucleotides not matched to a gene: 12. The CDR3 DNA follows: TGTGCCAGCAGTCCGCGAGGGGGGACAGGGAAGGGCTACACCTTC. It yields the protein CASSPRGGTGKGYTF.

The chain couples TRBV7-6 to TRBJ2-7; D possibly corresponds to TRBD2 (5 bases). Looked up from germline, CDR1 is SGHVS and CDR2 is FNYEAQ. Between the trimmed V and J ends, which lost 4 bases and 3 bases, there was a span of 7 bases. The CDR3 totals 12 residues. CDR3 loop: CASSSGDYEQYF. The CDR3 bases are TGTGCCAGCAGCTCCGGGGACTACGAGCAGTACTTC.

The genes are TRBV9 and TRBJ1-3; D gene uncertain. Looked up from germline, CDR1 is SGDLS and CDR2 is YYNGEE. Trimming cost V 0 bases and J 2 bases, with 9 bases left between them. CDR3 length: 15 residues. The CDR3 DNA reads TGTGCCAGCAGCGTAGGAGTTACAGCTGGAAACACCATATATTTT. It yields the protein CASSVGVTAGNTIYF.

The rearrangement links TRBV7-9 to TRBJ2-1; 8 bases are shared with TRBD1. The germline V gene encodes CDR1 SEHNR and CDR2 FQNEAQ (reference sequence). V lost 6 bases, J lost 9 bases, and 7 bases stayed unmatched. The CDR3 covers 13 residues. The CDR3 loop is CASRAGGPGEQFF. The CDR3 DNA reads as TGTGCCAGCAGAGCAGGGGGCCCCGGTGAGCAGTTCTTC.

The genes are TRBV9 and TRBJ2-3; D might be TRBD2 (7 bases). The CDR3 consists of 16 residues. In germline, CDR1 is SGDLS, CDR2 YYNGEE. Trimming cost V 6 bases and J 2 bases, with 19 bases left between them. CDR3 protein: CASNPWRGGPTDTQYF. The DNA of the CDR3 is TGTGCCAGCAACCCATGGAGGGGGGGCCCCACAGATACGCAGTATTTT.

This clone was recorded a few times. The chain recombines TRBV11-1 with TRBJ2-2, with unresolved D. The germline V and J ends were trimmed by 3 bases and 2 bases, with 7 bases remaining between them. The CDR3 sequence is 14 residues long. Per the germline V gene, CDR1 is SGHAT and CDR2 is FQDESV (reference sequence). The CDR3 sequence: CASSLGSNTGELFF. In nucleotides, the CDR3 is TGTGCCAGCAGCTTGGGCAGCAACACCGGGGAGCTGTTTTTT.

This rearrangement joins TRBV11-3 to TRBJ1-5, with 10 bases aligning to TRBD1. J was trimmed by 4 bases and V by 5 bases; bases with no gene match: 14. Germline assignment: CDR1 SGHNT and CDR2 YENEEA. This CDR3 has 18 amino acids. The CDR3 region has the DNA TGTGCCAGCAGCCTTCGAGGGACAGGGGCGAGGAGGAATCAGCCCCAGCATTTT. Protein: CASSLRGTGARRNQPQHF.

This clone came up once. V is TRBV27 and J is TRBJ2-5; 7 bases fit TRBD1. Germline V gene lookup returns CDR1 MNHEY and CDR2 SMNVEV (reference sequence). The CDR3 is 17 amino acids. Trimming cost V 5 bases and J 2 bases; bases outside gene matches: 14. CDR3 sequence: CASSRYTGTELQETQYF. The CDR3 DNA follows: TGTGCCAGCAGTAGATATACCGGGACAGAACTACAAGAGACCCAGTACTTC.